This T cell receptor beta chain was retrieved from a study of T cell responses to AZD1222 COVID-19 vaccine. Background on the study: Combined were second doses at about 4 or about 12 weeks.

J was trimmed by 5 bases and V by 1 base; bases with no gene match: 11. Germline V CDR1 and CDR2: SGHKS, YYEKEE (reference sequence). CDR3 length: 16 amino acids. Produced via immunoSEQ multiplex PCR; TCRdb's table is partial and in-frame only. Of over 95,000 clones in the sample, approximately 93% were seen once. The V and J genes are TRBV5-5 and TRBJ2-7, with 8 bases lining up with TRBD1. The sequencing here drew on peripheral blood, taken on day 0 of AZD1222 vaccination. The origin of this receptor is an adult in good health. CDR3: CASSLSRGQGSNEQYF. The CDR3 nucleotides are TGTGCCAGCAGCTTGAGCAGAGGACAGGGTTCCAACGAGCAGTACTTC.